Listed below are T cell receptor beta chains from one sample, sequenced in a study of OX40 agonist ivuxolimab in advanced cancers. Some clones are missing from TCRdb's copy, which holds only in-frame ones; the method was immunoSEQ multiplex PCR. The profile shows 60,000 or so clones, roughly 85% of them singletons. Specimen: CD4+ or CD8+ T cells sorted from blood, collected in a trial of the OX40 agonist ivuxolimab. All receptors derive from an adult with an advanced solid tumor such as melanoma, head and neck, liver or kidney cancer. The CDR3 runs from the conserved cysteine through the conserved F or W. The D gene is left open where the match is weak. Not every row has a clone size; where given, it reads once, few, many or a size class.

TRBJ2-7,TRBV11-2,.,few,CASSFAYEQYF,TGTGCCAGCAGCTTTGCCTACGAGCAGTACTTC
TRBJ2-1,TRBV20-1,.,.,CSADRNEQFF,TGCAGTGCCGACCGCAATGAGCAGTTCTTC
TRBJ2-5,TRBV5-4,.,.,CASSLGTQDQETQYF,TGTGCCAGCAGCTTGGGGACACAAGATCAAGAGACCCAGTACTTC
TRBJ2-3,TRBV5-4,TRBD1,.,CASSSGQGPTDTQYF,TGTGCCAGCAGCTCGGGACAGGGACCCACAGATACGCAGTATTTT
TRBJ2-5,TRBV19,TRBD1,.,CASTRTGLSQTETQYF,TGTGCCAGTACTCGGACAGGACTCTCGCAGACCGAGACCCAGTACTTC
TRBJ1-2,TRBV5-5,.,.,CASSPGATSPGYTF,TGTGCCAGCAGCCCGGGCGCGACCTCGCCCGGCTACACCTTC
TRBJ1-1,TRBV19,.,.,CASSLQGISDTEAFF,TGTGCCAGTAGTCTTCAGGGGATTTCGGACACTGAAGCTTTCTTT
TRBJ1-2,TRBV7-2,.,few,CASRSLTVNYGYTF,TGTGCCAGCAGGTCCTTGACAGTGAACTATGGCTACACCTTC
TRBJ1-2,TRBV30,.,.,CAWSRERRNSYGYTF,TGTGCCTGGAGTAGGGAGCGACGGAACAGTTATGGCTACACCTTC
TRBJ2-1,TRBV7-9,.,few,CASRLQEYGEQFF,TGTGCCAGCAGGTTACAGGAGTATGGTGAGCAGTTCTTC
TRBJ2-2,TRBV18,.,.,CASSRPWGRRDTGELFF,TGTGCCAGCTCACGTCCCTGGGGGCGCCGGGACACCGGGGAGCTGTTTTTT
TRBJ2-3,TRBV7-2,TRBD2,.,CASSLSSGSTDTQYF,TGTGCCAGCAGCTTATCTAGCGGGAGCACAGATACGCAGTATTTT
TRBJ2-3,TRBV7-2,.,.,CASSLALGGATDTQYF,TGTGCCAGCAGCCTAGCGCTGGGGGGCGCAACAGATACGCAGTATTTT
TRBJ2-1,TRBV2,.,once,CASRAGQSSYNEQFF,TGTGCCAGCAGGGCGGGACAGAGCTCCTACAATGAGCAGTTCTTC
TRBJ2-5,TRBV7-6,TRBD2,.,CASTSGPSGTQYF,TGTGCCAGCACTAGCGGACCTTCAGGGACCCAGTACTTC
TRBJ2-1,TRBV6-1,.,.,CASSGPGLPHNEQFF,TGTGCCAGCAGTGGACCGGGACTCCCCCACAATGAGCAGTTCTTC
TRBJ1-1,TRBV2,TRBD1,.,CASSSPGQARRDTEAFF,TGTGCCAGCAGTTCACCGGGACAGGCAAGACGGGACACTGAAGCTTTCTTT
TRBJ1-2,TRBV5-4,TRBD1,.,CASSLGTGANYGYTF,TGTGCCAGCAGCTTGGGGACAGGGGCTAACTATGGCTACACCTTC
TRBJ2-5,TRBV2,.,.,CASGAYGPQYF,TGTGCCAGCGGGGCTTATGGGCCCCAGTACTTC
TRBJ1-2,TRBV6-5,.,.,CASSPGQYLYGYTF,TGTGCCAGCAGTCCCGGACAGTATTTATATGGCTACACCTTC
TRBJ2-3,TRBV6-5,TRBD1,.,CASSYQTGGADTQYF,TGTGCCAGCAGTTACCAAACAGGGGGCGCAGATACGCAGTATTTT
TRBJ1-2,TRBV7-8,TRBD1,.,CASSFTRQGADGYTF,TGTGCCAGCAGCTTCACCCGACAGGGAGCGGATGGCTACACCTTC
TRBJ2-3,TRBV29-1,TRBD2,.,CSGRLAVSTDTQYF,TGCAGCGGGCGACTAGCGGTTAGCACAGATACGCAGTATTTT
TRBJ2-7,TRBV7-9,TRBD2,.,CASSLRTSGSYEQYF,TGTGCCAGCAGCTTACGGACTAGCGGCAGCTACGAGCAGTACTTC
TRBJ1-2,TRBV10-3,.,.,CAIRPSGFSGNYGYTF,TGTGCCATCAGGCCTTCGGGATTCTCGGGTAACTATGGCTACACCTTC
TRBJ2-5,TRBV5-1,.,few,CASSQPQETQYF,TGCGCCAGCAGCCAGCCCCAAGAGACCCAGTACTTC
TRBJ2-2,TRBV28,TRBD2,.,CASSREENTGELFF,TGTGCCAGCAGTCGGGAGGAGAACACCGGGGAGCTGTTTTTT
TRBJ2-5,TRBV15,.,.,CATSRDREGGETQYF,TGTGCCACCAGCAGAGATCGAGAAGGGGGGGAGACCCAGTACTTC
TRBJ1-4,TRBV6-1,.,.,CASSEDTPATNEKLFF,TGTGCCAGCAGTGAAGACACCCCGGCAACTAATGAAAAACTGTTTTTT
TRBJ2-1,TRBV5-1,TRBD2,.,CASSLEWTSGRSSYNEQFF,TGCGCCAGCAGCTTGGAGTGGACTAGCGGGAGAAGCTCCTACAATGAGCAGTTCTTC
TRBJ2-3,TRBV9,.,.,CASSPNPAQVINTDTQYF,TGTGCCAGCAGCCCAAACCCCGCACAGGTGATCAACACAGATACGCAGTATTTT
TRBJ1-6,TRBV7-8,.,.,CASSFSGSPLHF,TGTGCCAGCAGCTTCAGTGGTTCACCCCTCCACTTT
TRBJ1-2,TRBV4-2,.,.,CASSPAELLKDSYGYTF,TGTGCCAGCAGCCCCGCGGAGTTGTTGAAGGACAGCTATGGCTACACCTTC
TRBJ1-6,TRBV27,.,.,CASSLGRESSPLHF,TGTGCCAGCAGTTTAGGACGAGAGAGTTCACCCCTCCACTTT
TRBJ2-7,TRBV5-1,TRBD2,.,CASSFGLAVTYEQYF,TGCGCCAGCAGCTTCGGACTAGCGGTAACCTACGAGCAGTACTTC
TRBJ2-2,TRBV10-3,.,.,CAIAGVSTGELFF,TGTGCCATCGCTGGAGTTTCCACCGGGGAGCTGTTTTTT
TRBJ1-1,TRBV5-1,.,once,CASSLVQAGTEAFF,TGCGCCAGCAGCTTGGTACAAGCGGGCACTGAAGCTTTCTTT
TRBJ2-3,TRBV5-4,TRBD2,.,CASISPGLGTDTQYF,TGTGCCAGCATCTCCCCCGGACTAGGCACAGATACGCAGTATTTT
TRBJ2-1,TRBV7-3,TRBD1,.,CASSLTGQGQDEQFF,TGTGCCAGCAGCTTAACAGGACAGGGTCAGGATGAGCAGTTCTTC
TRBJ2-3,TRBV20-1,.,.,CSAGSTDTQYF,TGCAGTGCAGGGAGCACAGATACGCAGTATTTT
TRBJ2-7,TRBV18,.,.,CASSPEGRDGYF,TGTGCCAGCTCACCGGAGGGAAGGGACGGGTACTTC
TRBJ2-1,TRBV7-9,TRBD2,.,CASSPRGREGNEQFF,TGTGCCAGCAGCCCCCGAGGGCGGGAGGGCAATGAGCAGTTCTTC
TRBJ2-5,TRBV7-9,TRBD2,once,CASSPGFTSGEETQYF,TGTGCCAGCAGCCCCGGGTTTACTAGCGGAGAAGAGACCCAGTACTTC
TRBJ2-5,TRBV5-1,.,once,CASSPSSTREETQYF,TGCGCCAGCAGCCCCTCCTCCACGCGGGAAGAGACCCAGTACTTC
TRBJ2-7,TRBV5-1,.,.,CASSLRDQGPYEQYF,TGCGCCAGCAGCCTCCGGGACCAGGGGCCCTACGAGCAGTACTTC
TRBJ1-5,TRBV7-8,.,.,CASSSFGGQPQHF,TGTGCCAGCAGCTCCTTCGGGGGCCAGCCCCAGCATTTT
TRBJ2-2,TRBV7-3,TRBD2,.,CASSLLGLAGGQDTGELFF,TGTGCCAGCAGCTTATTGGGACTAGCGGGAGGGCAAGACACCGGGGAGCTGTTTTTT
TRBJ1-1,TRBV7-6,.,.,CASSLHQGEAFF,TGTGCCAGCAGCTTACACCAGGGGGAAGCTTTCTTT
TRBJ2-5,TRBV5-4,TRBD2,.,CASSGSGRASKTQYF,TGTGCCAGCAGCGGGAGCGGGAGGGCCTCGAAGACCCAGTACTTC
TRBJ2-6,TRBV2,.,.,CASIPDSLSGANVLTF,TGTGCCAGCATCCCGGACAGTCTCTCTGGGGCCAACGTCCTGACTTTC
TRBJ1-1,TRBV25-1,.,.,CASLLEGAEAFF,TGTGCCAGCCTTCTGGAGGGGGCTGAAGCTTTCTTT
TRBJ1-4,TRBV7-2,.,.,CASSLAPGTATNEKLFF,TGTGCCAGCAGCTTAGCTCCGGGGACCGCAACTAATGAAAAACTGTTTTTT
TRBJ2-5,TRBV11-1,.,.,CASSLTGWETQYF,TGTGCCAGCAGCCTGACGGGATGGGAGACCCAGTACTTC
TRBJ1-5,TRBV19,.,.,CASSIEGMGQPQHF,TGTGCCAGTAGTATAGAGGGGATGGGGCAGCCCCAGCATTTT
TRBJ2-1,TRBV6-5,.,.,CASRYGDPGNEQFF,TGTGCCAGCAGGTATGGGGATCCCGGCAATGAGCAGTTCTTC
TRBJ1-2,TRBV11-2,.,.,CASSLFSNYGYTF,TGTGCCAGCAGCTTATTTTCTAACTATGGCTACACCTTC
TRBJ2-3,TRBV6-5,.,.,CASSGSFSTDTQYF,TGTGCCAGCAGTGGAAGCTTTAGCACAGATACGCAGTATTTT
TRBJ2-1,TRBV5-1,TRBD1,few,CASSPGQLNEQFF,TGCGCCAGCAGCCCGGGACAGCTAAATGAGCAGTTCTTC
TRBJ2-2,TRBV11-2,.,once,CASSRDIANTGELFF,TGTGCCAGCAGCCGGGACATAGCGAACACCGGGGAGCTGTTTTTT